The clone carrying this TCR beta chain was detected once. Its specificity is not known. Some clones are missing from TCRdb's copy, which holds only in-frame ones; the method was immunoSEQ multiplex PCR. The data contain about 91,000 clones, approximately 93% of them singletons. Per the germline V gene, CDR1 is SEHNR and CDR2 is FQNEAQ (reference sequence). CDR3 length: 16 amino acids. Germline trimming cut 4 bases from V and 1 base from J; bases unmatched to any gene: 6. The sample originates from a study of siplizumab effects on memory and regulatory T cells. Study-wide points: The diversity of naive T cells seemed greater than that of memory cells, and their alloresponse contribution seemed major. Proliferating Tregs taken from siplizumab cultures were not shown to have a confirmed suppressive function.

The V and J genes are TRBV7-9 and TRBJ2-5; 10 nucleotides agree with TRBD1. The clonotype originates from a human donor in good health. The sequenced sample consisted of CD8+ T cells sorted from blood. CDR3 region: CASSSPGQGFQETQYF. CDR3 coding DNA: TGTGCCAGCAGCTCGCCGGGACAGGGGTTCCAAGAGACCCAGTACTTC.